The next 30 T cell receptor beta chains were all read from a single sample in a study of human T cells and chemical hapten exposure. The time point denotes: pre-sensitization, week 0. Treatment described: therapeutic diphenylcyclopropenone sensitization with weekly scalp DPC. From the RACE reads, TCRdb called clonotypes with MiXCR, one entry per CDR3 protein. The table records 350,000 to 400,000 distinct CDR3 sequences, roughly 5% of them present only once. Source: whole blood, taken in connection with sensitization to the hapten diphenylcyclopropenone (DPC). The source of these receptors is a woman aged 50 to 60 with alopecia areata. Some clones in this sample may be carry-over from other donors' samples.

There are many counts of this clonotype. V gene TRBV12-3 or TRBV12-4 combines with J gene TRBJ2-5; the match to TRBD2 covers 7 bases. The junction had 6 bases not matched to a gene; V was cut back by 7 bases and J by 1 base. The CDR3 spans 14 residues. The CDR3: CASKERGLQETQYF. In DNA form, the CDR3 reads TGTGCCAGCAAGGAGCGGGGTCTCCAAGAGACCCAGTACTTC.

There are many counts of this clonotype. The V and J genes are TRBV6-2 or TRBV6-3 and TRBJ2-5; D ambiguous. The CDR3 sequence is 12 residues long. Trimming left V 0 bases short and J 6 bases short, with 5 bases between. CDR1 is MNHEY, CDR2 SVGEGT, per germline. CDR3 DNA: TGTGCCAGCAGTTACTCTGCGCAGACCCAGTACTTC. Its protein product is CASSYSAQTQYF.

This clonotype was seen repeatedly, ten times or more. The J gene is TRBJ1-2, the V gene TRBV6-5, with 12 bases aligning to TRBD1. This CDR3 is built from 14 residues. With V trimmed by 5 bases and J by 8 bases, 6 bases remained unmatched. CDR1 is MNHEY and CDR2 is SVGAGI in the germline V gene. The CDR3 loop is CASSRGDRGRGYTF. In DNA, the CDR3 is TGTGCCAGCAGTCGAGGGGACAGGGGGCGAGGCTACACCTTC.

The J gene is TRBJ1-5, the V gene TRBV18; no clear D gene. CDR3 size: 18 residues. Deletions cut 2 bases from V and 0 bases from J, with 17 bases between. Germline-derived CDR1 and CDR2 are KGHSH and LQKENI. Here the CDR3 reads CASSPSQIGRVSNQPQHF. Written as DNA, the CDR3 is TGTGCCAGCTCACCAAGCCAAATCGGACGAGTTAGCAATCAGCCCCAGCATTTT.

This clonotype was observed a handful of times. The chain links TRBV5-4 to TRBJ2-2; 7 bases match TRBD2. The germline gives CDR1 SGHNT, CDR2 YYREEE (reference sequence). V gave up 2 bases and J gave up 0 bases; unmatched junction bases: 1. The CDR3 spans 15 residues. CDR3 loop: CASSFAGANTGELFF. CDR3 DNA: TGTGCCAGCAGCTTCGCGGGAGCGAACACCGGGGAGCTGTTTTTT.

At least ten counts were recorded for this clonotype. This sequence joins TRBV11-2 and TRBJ2-5; D remains unclear. Germline lookup yields CDR1 SGHAT and CDR2 FQNNGV. V dropped 4 bases and J dropped 5 bases, with 11 bases sitting between them. The CDR3 length is 13 residues. CDR3 DNA: TGTGCCAGCAGCTCCCGGGCGTCCGAGACCCAGTACTTC. This gives the protein CASSSRASETQYF.

There are a few counts of this clonotype. This chain joins TRBV27 and TRBJ1-6, with a possible D match to TRBD1 (5 bases). The CDR3 has 15 residues. CDR1 MNHEY and CDR2 SMNVEV come from the germline V gene (reference sequence). Trimming removed 8 bases at V and 0 bases at J, with 11 bases between. The CDR3 reads CASADGGSYNSPLHF. In DNA form, the CDR3 reads TGTGCCAGCGCGGACGGGGGCTCCTATAATTCACCCCTCCACTTT.

On this clonotype: A single base separates this from a much larger clone, so it may be a read error. The chain employs TRBV13 and TRBJ2-7, with D hard to call. CDR3 size: 13 residues. V shed 5 bases and J shed 3 bases, with 11 bases lying between them. The germline CDR1 and CDR2 sequences are PRHDT and FYEKMQ (reference sequence). Here the CDR3 DNA reads TGTGCCAGCAGCCCGAGCAGAAACTACGAGCAGTACTTC. Translation: CASSPSRNYEQYF.

This clonotype was detected many times. V and J are TRBV27 and TRBJ1-5, with D tentatively TRBD1 (6 bases). The V gene's germline CDR1 is MNHEY and CDR2 SMNVEV (reference sequence). V was shortened by 6 bases and J by 0 bases, with 12 bases between the two germline ends. The CDR3 covers 15 residues. CDR3 sequence reads: CASRPGQYSNQPQHF. In DNA, the CDR3 is TGTGCCAGCAGGCCCGGACAGTATAGCAATCAGCCCCAGCATTTT.

This clonotype has at least ten counts. The rearrangement joins TRBV4-1 to TRBJ2-3, with TRBD1 identical over 9 bases. Germline V lookup: CDR1 MGHRA, CDR2 YSYEKL. V dropped 8 bases and J dropped 3; count of bases not matched to a gene: 3. This CDR3 comprises 13 residues. The CDR3 loop reads CASGGQGTDTQYF. Here the CDR3 DNA reads TGCGCCAGCGGGGGACAGGGTACAGATACGCAGTATTTT.

This clonotype showed up just a few times. The genes are TRBV6-6 and TRBJ2-3; 8 nucleotides line up with TRBD1. This CDR3 comprises 16 residues. The junction had 6 bases not matched to a gene; V was cut back by 0 bases and J by 4 bases. Germline CDR1 and CDR2: MNHNY and SVGAGI (reference sequence). As DNA, the CDR3 is TGTGCCAGCAGTTACTCCCCGGGACAGGTTTCAGATACGCAGTATTTT. This sequence encodes CASSYSPGQVSDTQYF.

This clonotype was detected many times. This chain joins TRBV12-3 or TRBV12-4 and TRBJ2-3, with 10 nucleotides matching TRBD2. V lost 6 bases, J lost 4 bases, and 7 bases stayed unmatched. This CDR3 is built from 15 residues. As DNA, the CDR3 is TGTGCCAGCAGCCCGAGCGGGAGGGGGGCAGATACGCAGTATTTT. The encoded protein is CASSPSGRGADTQYF.

The table lists this clonotype with many counts. V gene TRBV27 combines with J gene TRBJ2-7; 15 nucleotides agree with TRBD2. Germline lookup yields CDR1 MNHEY and CDR2 SMNVEV (reference sequence). The CDR3 runs to 16 residues. V lost 5 bases and J lost 4; bases outside the gene matches: 6. CDR3 nucleotides: TGTGCCAGCAGTCTTCGGACTAGCGGGAGGGCATACGAGCAGTACTTC. This codes for CASSLRTSGRAYEQYF.

There are a few counts of this clonotype. CDR3 residues: CATSDFGRVGVGTQYF. For the CDR3, the DNA is TGTGCCACCAGTGATTTTGGCCGAGTTGGGGTGGGGACGCAGTATTTT. V usage is TRBV24-1 and J usage is TRBJ2-3; D gene uncertain. The length of the CDR3 is 16 residues. The germline CDR1 and CDR2 sequences are KGHDR and SFDVKD. V was pared by 1 base and J by 9 bases, with 19 bases between.

This clonotype was recorded at least ten times. V usage is TRBV12-3 or TRBV12-4 and J usage is TRBJ2-2, with D perhaps matching TRBD1 (7 bases). This CDR3 spans 14 amino acids. V was pared by 5 bases and J by 3 bases, with 10 bases between. CDR3 residues: CASSRGTDTGELFF. CDR3 bases: TGTGCCAGCAGTCGCGGGACAGACACCGGGGAGCTGTTTTTT.

This clonotype was counted at least ten times. This chain links TRBV6-5 with TRBJ1-2; 7 bases agree with TRBD1. V shed 4 bases, J shed 3 bases, and the junction held 5 bases outside the gene matches. CDR1 is MNHEY and CDR2 is SVGAGI in the germline V gene. CDR3 size: 14 residues. CDR3 sequence reads: CASSSTGTDYGYTF. The CDR3 nucleotides are TGTGCCAGCAGTTCTACTGGGACAGACTATGGCTACACCTTC.

This clonotype appeared many times. The chain joins TRBV12-3 or TRBV12-4 to TRBJ2-1, with 12 bases matching TRBD2. Trimming took 4 bases from V and 16 from J; bases not matched to a gene: 11. The CDR3 length is 14 residues. The CDR3 DNA is TGTGCCAGCAGTTGGTCCCTAGCGGGGGGGCCGATTTTCTTC. This translates into CASSWSLAGGPIFF.

This clonotype showed up just a few times. The chain combines TRBV6-5 with TRBJ1-5, with unresolved D. CDR3 size: 13 residues. Trimming removed 5 bases at V and 2 bases at J, with 7 bases between. Germline CDR1 and CDR2: MNHEY and SVGAGI. In DNA, the CDR3 is TGTGCCAGCAGTAACGACGGCAATCAGCCCCAGCATTTT. Protein sequence: CASSNDGNQPQHF.

This chain uses TRBV7-8 with TRBJ1-1; the match to TRBD1 covers 7 bases. The CDR3 is made up of 14 amino acids. The V gene end was trimmed by 5 bases and the J gene end by 8 bases; junction bases not matched to a gene: 11. Germline V gene data show CDR1 as SGHVS and CDR2 as FQNEAQ. The CDR3 sequence: CASSPLNTGEEAFF. The DNA for the CDR3 is TGTGCCAGCAGCCCCTTGAATACAGGGGAGGAAGCTTTCTTT.

The table lists this clonotype with many counts. CDR3 DNA sequence: TGTGCCAGCAGCCCCAGGACTAGCGGGCAAGAGACCCAGTACTTC. Its protein is CASSPRTSGQETQYF. The chain carries TRBV7-2 and TRBJ2-5; 11 bases map to TRBD2. Germline V lookup: CDR1 SGHTA, CDR2 FQGNSA. The CDR3 totals 15 residues. With 5 bases clipped from V and 2 bases from J, the junction kept 4 bases outside the gene matches.

This clonotype was picked up many times. In DNA form, the CDR3 reads TGCAGCTCAGGAATGGGCGGAGAGACCCAGTACTTC. As protein: CSSGMGGETQYF. The chain uses TRBV29-1 and TRBJ2-5, with D unresolved. Per the germline V gene, CDR1 is SQVTM and CDR2 is ANQGSEA. This CDR3 contains 12 residues. The germline V and J ends were trimmed by 8 bases and 4 bases, with 14 bases remaining between them.

This clonotype was recorded many times. The J gene is TRBJ1-5, the V gene TRBV28; D may be TRBD1 (6 bases). CDR3 length: 17 amino acids. Per the germline V gene, CDR1 is MDHEN and CDR2 is SYDVKM. V lost 3 bases and J 5 bases, leaving 20 bases between the germline ends. CDR3 in DNA: TGTGCCAGCAGTTTCGCTCTGGGCAGGGGATTAGATCAGCCCCAGCATTTT. This gives the protein CASSFALGRGLDQPQHF. Drawing the rest from reference TRBV28 and TRBJ1-5, the complete variable domain is DVKVTQSSRYLVKRTGEKVFLECVQDMDHENMFWYRQDPGLGLRLIYFSYDVKMKEKGDIPEGYSVSREKKERFSLILESASTNQTSMYLCASSFALGRGLDQPQHFGDGTRLSIL.

The gene calls are TRBV9 and TRBJ2-2, with TRBD1 identical over 11 bases. This CDR3 is 16 amino acids long. V gave up 4 bases and J gave up 4 bases; unmatched junction bases: 6. Germline V lookup: CDR1 SGDLS, CDR2 YYNGEE. The CDR3 nucleotides read TGTGCCAGCAGCTTAAGGACAGGGGGCGGCACCGGGGAGCTGTTTTTT. Protein sequence: CASSLRTGGGTGELFF.

The table lists this clonotype with a few counts. CDR3 sequence reads: CSARDSLVPYEQYF. The CDR3 nucleotides are TGCAGTGCTAGAGATAGCCTAGTCCCCTACGAGCAGTACTTC. The gene calls are TRBV20-1 and TRBJ2-7, with unresolved D. There are 14 residues in the CDR3. Trimming pared 0 bases from V and 2 bases from J, leaving 11 bases between. The germline CDR1 and CDR2 sequences are DFQATT and SNEGSKA (reference sequence).

In its sample, this clonotype was seen many times. The V gene is TRBV25-1, the J gene TRBJ1-5; 8 bases are a match to TRBD1. Germline-derived CDR1 and CDR2 are MGHDK and SYGVNS. The CDR3 contains 17 residues. With 3 bases clipped from V and 7 bases from J, the junction kept 14 bases outside the gene matches. The DNA of the CDR3 is TGTGCCAGCAGTGACACGGCGGGACAGGCTCTGACCCAGCCCCAGCATTTT. This codes for CASSDTAGQALTQPQHF. The entire variable domain, with the rest obtained from reference TRBV25-1 and TRBJ1-5, is as follows: EADIYQTPRYLVIGTGKKITLECSQTMGHDKMYWYQQDPGMELHLIHYSYGVNSTEKGDLSSESTVSRIRTEHFPLTLESARPSHTSQYLCASSDTAGQALTQPQHFGDGTRLSIL.

This clonotype was detected many times. This chain connects TRBV5-1 to TRBJ2-5; no reliable D call. Germline assignment: CDR1 SGHRS and CDR2 YFSETQ. V shed 0 bases and J shed 4 bases, with 13 bases lying between them. CDR3 length equals 15 residues. The CDR3 DNA is TGCGCCAGCAGCTTGGCCGGGTCGAGAGGAGAGACCCAGTACTTC. This encodes CASSLAGSRGETQYF.

This clonotype was detected a few times. The rearrangement links TRBV12-3 or TRBV12-4 to TRBJ1-1, with unresolved D. The CDR3 runs to 13 residues. V gave up 2 bases and J gave up 7 bases, with 11 bases separating them. CDR3 DNA sequence: TGTGCCAGCAGTTTAATATCGGGCTATGAAGCTTTCTTT. Translation: CASSLISGYEAFF.

This rearrangement joins TRBV7-2 to TRBJ1-1; 7 bases fit TRBD1. The CDR3 consists of 15 residues. The V gene end was trimmed by 5 bases and the J gene end by 4 bases; junction bases not matched to a gene: 10. Germline loops: CDR1 SGHTA, CDR2 FQGNSA. The CDR3 loop is CASSLQGLGSTEAFF. DNA for the CDR3: TGTGCCAGCAGCCTACAGGGGCTAGGGAGCACTGAAGCTTTCTTT. Full variable domain (remainder filled in from reference TRBV7-2 and TRBJ1-1): GAGVSQSPSNKVTEKGKDVELRCDPISGHTALYWYRQSLGQGLEFLIYFQGNSAPDKSGLPSDRFSAERTGGSVSTLTIQRTQQEDSAVYLCASSLQGLGSTEAFFGQGTRLTVV.

A few counts support this clonotype. The chain uses TRBV9 and TRBJ1-3; a weak D match, TRBD1 (5 bases). Germline loops: CDR1 SGDLS, CDR2 YYNGEE. The CDR3 loop spans 14 amino acids. The V and J ends lost 3 bases and 2 bases respectively, with 9 bases between them. CDR3 region: CASSADTPGNTIYF. The CDR3 bases are TGTGCCAGCAGCGCGGACACCCCTGGAAACACCATATATTTT.

This clonotype was found many times. V usage is TRBV7-6 and J usage is TRBJ2-7; 7 bases map to TRBD1. The germline V gene has CDR1 SGHVS and CDR2 FNYEAQ. This CDR3 region has 15 residues. V gave up 4 bases and J gave up 0 bases; unmatched junction bases: 6. The CDR3 DNA sequence: TGTGCCAGCAGCTCTGGGACAGAGAGCTCCTACGAGCAGTACTTC. This sequence encodes CASSSGTESSYEQYF.